A selection of T cell receptor beta chains follows, all from one sample in a study of blood T cell repertoires in COVID-19. Some clones are missing from TCRdb's copy, which holds only in-frame ones; the method was immunoSEQ multiplex PCR. The table lists some 250,000 clones, about 89% of them singletons. Sequenced sample: PBMCs or T cells enriched from blood (not recorded which). Receptor source: a man aged 35 to 55 who had recovered from COVID-19. The CDR3 runs from the conserved cysteine through the conserved F or W.

j_call v_call cdr3_aa
TRBJ1-1 TRBV18 CASSPVTGGFAEAFF
TRBJ2-3 TRBV7-8 CASSPTGQSTDTQYF
TRBJ1-5 TRBV6-5 CASISGNQPQHF
TRBJ1-3 TRBV6-4 CASSESPGNTIYF
TRBJ1-1 TRBV27 CASSFYSQGPMNTEAFF
TRBJ2-1 TRBV24-1 CATTGTTFNEQFF
TRBJ2-2 TRBV2 CASREDRGRTGELFF
TRBJ2-2 TRBV5-8 CASSTPRLPARNGELFF
TRBJ2-1 TRBV6-4 CASSGSGTRIHNEQFF
TRBJ2-2 TRBV30 CAWGGERPNTGELFF
TRBJ2-7 TRBV6-6 CASSRFGRADKYEQYF
TRBJ2-3 TRBV29-1 CSGGLAGTLADTQYF
TRBJ2-1 TRBV7-3 CASSPLAGLAGIKDEQFF
TRBJ1-2 TRBV7-9 CASSLFLSEGYTF
TRBJ1-5 TRBV11-2 CASSLDWDTLQCF
TRBJ1-2 TRBV7-9 CASSLLEAGGGYTF
TRBJ1-1 TRBV19 CASSHVGGADTEAFF
TRBJ2-7 TRBV11-2 CASSLGGQVSEQYF
TRBJ2-1 TRBV9 CASSSLDGERQFF
TRBJ2-3 TRBV7-8 CASSFLAGASTDTQYF
TRBJ2-2 TRBV27 CASSPPGFTGELFF
TRBJ2-7 TRBV11-2 CASSFAPFGVSYEQYF
TRBJ2-7 TRBV11-3 CASSLSGTEWRYTEQYF
TRBJ1-2 TRBV6-5 CASSYIRDRGYGYTF
TRBJ2-7 TRBV3-1/TRBV3-2 CASSQAAGNPYEQYF
TRBJ2-1 TRBV7-7 CASSPRPDRSNEQFF
TRBJ2-5 TRBV18 CASSPSLAEETQYF
TRBJ2-7 TRBV11-3 CASSLSGFYSYEQYF
TRBJ2-2 TRBV12-3/TRBV12-4 CASSFGGLGELFF
TRBJ1-2 TRBV30 CAWSGTGVGYTF
TRBJ2-7 TRBV27 CATHPTVVPYEQYF
TRBJ1-5 TRBV28 CASSLGTTGNQPQHF
TRBJ2-2 TRBV9 CASSITGNTGELFF
TRBJ1-2 TRBV4-2 CASSQTRGQTGYYGYTF
TRBJ2-4 TRBV11-2 CASSARQGVVAKNIQYF
TRBJ2-1 TRBV7-2 CASSSSGLAGGDRQFF
TRBJ2-1 TRBV7-2 CASSLVGQISYNEQFF
TRBJ2-2 TRBV19 CASSKQGGTGTLTNTGELFF
TRBJ2-5 TRBV2 CASRDTRLAGGGVTQYF
TRBJ2-7 TRBV10-2 CASSEWSRSYEQYF
TRBJ2-3 TRBV7-9 CASSSMTGDYTDTQYF
TRBJ1-5 TRBV28 CASSFSGGTVQPQHF
TRBJ1-2 TRBV11-2 CASSPNVAVMFANYGYTF
TRBJ2-7 TRBV18 CASSPGTGGSYEQYF
TRBJ2-3 TRBV27 CASRAAGGPPDTQYF
TRBJ2-3 TRBV9 CASSAREAGGGTDTQYF
TRBJ2-3 TRBV3-1/TRBV3-2 CASSQERLAGTVETQYF
TRBJ2-1 TRBV7-9 CASSPASGGPYNEQFF
TRBJ2-1 TRBV7-6 CASSLGLAGGLGRFF
TRBJ2-3 TRBV7-2 CASSFPLAGSRTDTQYF
TRBJ2-2 TRBV3-1/TRBV3-2 CASSRAVRAGGQNTGELFF
TRBJ1-2 TRBV5-4 CASSLQGGYGYTF